A single sample is the source of the 10 T cell receptor beta chains below, sequenced in a study of OX40 agonist ivuxolimab in advanced cancers. Profiling relied on immunoSEQ multiplex PCR, and the TCRdb table lists in-frame clones only, not all of them. The sample carries roughly 15,000 clones, roughly nine tenths recorded once. The specimen comprised CD4+ or CD8+ T cells sorted from blood, sampled in a trial of the OX40 agonist ivuxolimab. These receptors originate from an adult with an advanced solid tumor such as melanoma, head and neck, liver or kidney cancer.

The chain joins TRBV11-2 to TRBJ1-4; no reliable D call. The CDR3 is 15 residues long. In germline, CDR1 is SGHAT, CDR2 FQNNGV. V was shortened by 1 base and J by 2 bases, with 8 bases between the two germline ends. The DNA of the CDR3 is TGTGCCAGCAGCTTAGGGGAGGGTACTAATGAAAAACTGTTTTTT. This translates into CASSLGEGTNEKLFF.

This rearrangement joins TRBV11-2 to TRBJ2-5; possible D gene TRBD1, 6 bases. There are 11 residues in the CDR3. The germline V gene encodes CDR1 SGHAT and CDR2 FQNNGV. Trimming removed 6 bases at V and 5 bases at J, with 7 bases between. CDR3 residues: CASRQGETQYF. The CDR3 bases are TGTGCCAGCAGGCAGGGGGAGACCCAGTACTTC.

The V call is TRBV4-3, the J call TRBJ2-5; D tentatively reads TRBD1 or TRBD2 (5 bases each). V was pared by 2 bases and J by 4 bases, with 11 bases between. Germline CDR1 LGHNA, CDR2 YSLEER. The CDR3 runs to 14 residues. In nucleotides, the CDR3 is TGCGCCAGCAGCCAACAAGGGGCGGGAGAGACCCAGTACTTC. Translated: CASSQQGAGETQYF.

Here the CDR3 DNA reads TGCAGCGTTGAGGGGTTCCCCTTTATGTACCAAGAGACCCAGTACTTC. It translates to CSVEGFPFMYQETQYF. This chain uses TRBV29-1 with TRBJ2-5; the D is unclear. Trimming took 3 bases from V and 0 from J, leaving 17 bases between them. This CDR3 is built from 16 residues. Germline values: CDR1 SQVTM, CDR2 ANQGSEA.

The chain uses TRBV5-4 and TRBJ2-5; no clear D gene. This CDR3 is 11 amino acids long. V lost 2 bases to trimming and J lost 5 bases, with 4 bases between them. Germline CDR1 is SGHNT and CDR2 is YYREEE (reference sequence). The CDR3 DNA reads TGTGCCAGCAGCTTTCGGGAGACCCAGTACTTC. Amino acid sequence: CASSFRETQYF.

This chain uses TRBV25-1 with TRBJ1-5, with unresolved D. The ends were cut back, 8 bases at V and 5 bases at J, with 16 bases in the middle. The CDR3 loop spans 14 amino acids. The germline CDR1 and CDR2 sequences are MGHDK and SYGVNS. The CDR3 DNA reads TGTGCCAGCGGTCCTACAACAACTCATCAGCCCCAGCATTTT. It yields the protein CASGPTTTHQPQHF.

The rearrangement joins TRBV6-6 to TRBJ2-3; D may be TRBD2 (6 bases). Germline loops: CDR1 MNHNY, CDR2 SVGAGI (reference sequence). Deletions cut 6 bases from V and 5 bases from J, with 12 bases between. This CDR3 comprises 13 residues. The CDR3 region is CASSYLGGDTQYF. CDR3 coding DNA: TGTGCCAGCAGCTACCTCGGGGGAGATACGCAGTATTTT.

V gene TRBV5-1 combines with J gene TRBJ2-3; tentative D call: TRBD1 (5 bases). V was clipped by 4 bases and J by 2 bases, with 14 bases between them. The CDR3 spans 15 residues. Germline V lookup: CDR1 SGHRS, CDR2 YFSETQ. CDR3 residues: CASSTRTTSTDTQYF. DNA of the CDR3: TGCGCCAGCAGCACCCGGACAACCTCCACAGATACGCAGTATTTT.

The genes are TRBV19 and TRBJ2-7, with 9 bases lining up with TRBD2. After removal of 3 bases from V and 5 bases from J, the junction contained 2 bases not matched to a gene. The CDR3 is 13 residues long. Looked up from germline, CDR1 is LNHDA and CDR2 is SQIVND (reference sequence). As DNA, the CDR3 is TGTGCCAGTAGTATCGCGGGAGGGAACGAGCAGTACTTC. It translates to CASSIAGGNEQYF.

The rearrangement uses TRBV9 and TRBJ2-1; 11 nucleotides line up with TRBD2. J was trimmed by 0 bases and V by 3 bases; bases with no gene match: 11. Germline-derived CDR1 and CDR2 are SGDLS and YYNGEE. The CDR3 is made up of 19 amino acids. CDR3 sequence reads: CASSAGDLLAGDSYNEQFF. The CDR3 bases are TGTGCCAGCAGCGCGGGGGACCTACTAGCGGGGGACTCCTACAATGAGCAGTTCTTC.